This T cell receptor (beta chain) was identified during a study of T cell clonotyping in hematopoietic cell transplantation. The CDR3 is made up of 15 amino acids. CDR1 and CDR2 from the germline V gene are MNHEY and SVGAGI. Trimming at V came to 6 bases and at J to 2 bases, leaving 9 bases not matched to a gene. This clone came up once. Data came from immunoSEQ multiplex PCR; TCRdb stores just in-frame clones and leaves some out. Of about 69,000 clones listed, around 94% are singletons. The TCR comes from a man aged 50-60 years in good health. Some clones in this sample may be carry-over from other donors' samples. The rearrangement links TRBV6-5 to TRBJ1-1; TRBD1 matches at 7 bases. Material for sequencing was peripheral blood mononuclear cells. The CDR3 region is CASSPGRQGNTEAFF. In DNA, the CDR3 is TGTGCCAGCAGCCCCGGCCGACAGGGCAACACTGAAGCTTTCTTT.